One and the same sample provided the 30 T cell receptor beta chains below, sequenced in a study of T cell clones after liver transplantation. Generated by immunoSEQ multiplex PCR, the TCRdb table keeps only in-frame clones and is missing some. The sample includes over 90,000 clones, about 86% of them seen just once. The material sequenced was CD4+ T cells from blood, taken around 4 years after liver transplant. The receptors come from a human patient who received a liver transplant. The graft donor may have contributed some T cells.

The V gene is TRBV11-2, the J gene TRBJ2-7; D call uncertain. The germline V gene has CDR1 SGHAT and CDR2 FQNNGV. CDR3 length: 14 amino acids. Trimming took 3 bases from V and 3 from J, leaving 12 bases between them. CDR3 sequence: CASSLVIGGYEQYF. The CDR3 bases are TGTGCCAGCAGCTTGGTCATTGGCGGCTACGAGCAGTACTTC. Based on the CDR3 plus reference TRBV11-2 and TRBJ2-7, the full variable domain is EAGVAQSPRYKIIEKRQSVAFWCNPISGHATLYWYQQILGQGPKLLIQFQNNGVVDDSQLPKDRFSAERLKGVDSTLKIQPAKLEDSAVYLCASSLVIGGYEQYFGPGTRLTVT.

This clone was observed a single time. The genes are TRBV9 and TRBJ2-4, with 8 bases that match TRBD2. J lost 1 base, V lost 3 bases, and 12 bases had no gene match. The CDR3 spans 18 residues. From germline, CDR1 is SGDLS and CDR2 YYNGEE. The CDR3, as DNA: TGTGCCAGCAGCGCGGGACTAGTGGGAGCGGGGGCCAAAAACATTCAGTACTTC. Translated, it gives CASSAGLVGAGAKNIQYF. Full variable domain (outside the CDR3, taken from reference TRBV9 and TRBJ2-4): DSGVTQTPKHLITATGQRVTLRCSPRSGDLSVYWYQQSLDQGLQFLIQYYNGEERAKGNILERFSAQQFPDLHSELNLSSLELGDSALYFCASSAGLVGAGAKNIQYFGAGTRLSVL.

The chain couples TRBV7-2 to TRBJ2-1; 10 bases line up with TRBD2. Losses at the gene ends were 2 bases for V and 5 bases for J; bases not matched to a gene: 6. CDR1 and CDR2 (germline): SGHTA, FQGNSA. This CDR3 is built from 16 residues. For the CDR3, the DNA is TGTGCCAGCAGCTTACGAGCGGGGGGGCTAGACAATGAGCAGTTCTTC. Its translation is CASSLRAGGLDNEQFF.

The CDR3 bases are TGTGCCAGCAGTTGGGACAGGGTTAACGAACTGTTTTTT. Residues: CASSWDRVNELFF. The rearrangement joins TRBV28 to TRBJ1-4, with 9 nucleotides matching TRBD1. Looked up from germline, CDR1 is MDHEN and CDR2 is SYDVKM. Germline trimming cut 4 bases from V and 12 bases from J; bases unmatched to any gene: 6. There are 13 residues in the CDR3.

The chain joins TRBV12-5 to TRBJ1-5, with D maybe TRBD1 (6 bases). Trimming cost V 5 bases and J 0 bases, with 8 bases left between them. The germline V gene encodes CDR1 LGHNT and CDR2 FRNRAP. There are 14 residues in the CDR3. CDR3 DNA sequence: TGTGCTAGTGGTCAGGGGTATAGCAATCAGCCCCAGCATTTT. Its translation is CASGQGYSNQPQHF. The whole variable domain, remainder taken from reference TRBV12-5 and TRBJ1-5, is DARVTQTPRHKVTEMGQEVTMRCQPILGHNTVFWYRQTMMQGLELLAYFRNRAPLDDSGMPKDRFSAEMPDATLATLKIQPSEPRDSAVYFCASGQGYSNQPQHFGDGTRLSIL.

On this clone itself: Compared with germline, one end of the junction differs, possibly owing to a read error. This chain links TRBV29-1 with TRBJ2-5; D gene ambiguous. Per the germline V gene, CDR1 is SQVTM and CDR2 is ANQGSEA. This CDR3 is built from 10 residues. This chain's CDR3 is CSVLVEAQYF. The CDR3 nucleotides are TGCAGCGTCCTTGTAGAGGCCCAGTACTTC.

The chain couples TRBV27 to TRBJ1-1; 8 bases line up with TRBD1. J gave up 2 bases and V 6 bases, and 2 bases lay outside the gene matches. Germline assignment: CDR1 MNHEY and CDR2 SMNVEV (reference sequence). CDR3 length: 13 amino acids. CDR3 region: CASRDRANTEAFF. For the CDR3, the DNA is TGTGCCAGCAGGGACAGGGCCAACACTGAAGCTTTCTTT.

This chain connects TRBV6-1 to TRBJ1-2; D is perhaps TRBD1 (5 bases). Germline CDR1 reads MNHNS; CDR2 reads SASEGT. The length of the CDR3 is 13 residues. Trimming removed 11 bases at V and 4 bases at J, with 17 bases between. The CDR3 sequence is CASGGGRGYGYTF. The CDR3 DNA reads TGTGCCTCGGGGGGAGGACGGGGCTATGGCTACACCTTC.

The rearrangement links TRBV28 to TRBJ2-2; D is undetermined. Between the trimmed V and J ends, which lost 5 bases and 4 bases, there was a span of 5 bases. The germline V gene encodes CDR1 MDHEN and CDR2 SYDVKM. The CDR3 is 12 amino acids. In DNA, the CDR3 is TGTGCCAGCAGTCTGGGCACCGGGGAGCTGTTTTTT. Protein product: CASSLGTGELFF.

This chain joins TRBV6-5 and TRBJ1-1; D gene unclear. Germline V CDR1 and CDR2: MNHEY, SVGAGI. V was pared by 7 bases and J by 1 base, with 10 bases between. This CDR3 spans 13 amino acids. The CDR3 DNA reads TGTGCCAGCAAACTGACCTGGAACACTGAAGCTTTCTTT. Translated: CASKLTWNTEAFF.

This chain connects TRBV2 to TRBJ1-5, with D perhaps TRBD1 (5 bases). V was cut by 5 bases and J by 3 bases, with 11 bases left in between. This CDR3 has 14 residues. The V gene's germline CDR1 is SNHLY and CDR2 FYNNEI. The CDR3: CASSQDKINQPQHF. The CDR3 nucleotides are TGTGCCAGCAGTCAGGACAAAATCAATCAGCCCCAGCATTTT.

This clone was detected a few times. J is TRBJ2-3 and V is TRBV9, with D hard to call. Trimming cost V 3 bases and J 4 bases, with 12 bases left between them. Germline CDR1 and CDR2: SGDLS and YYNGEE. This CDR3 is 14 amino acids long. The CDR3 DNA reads TGTGCCAGCAGCGGAACTACCCCCCCAGATACGCAGTATTTT. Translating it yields CASSGTTPPDTQYF.

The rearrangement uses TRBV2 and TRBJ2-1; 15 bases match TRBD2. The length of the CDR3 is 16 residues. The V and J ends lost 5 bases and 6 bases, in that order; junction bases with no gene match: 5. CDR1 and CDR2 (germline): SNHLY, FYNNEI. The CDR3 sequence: CASSWGLAGGGNEQFF. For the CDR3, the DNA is TGTGCCAGCAGTTGGGGACTAGCGGGAGGTGGCAATGAGCAGTTCTTC.

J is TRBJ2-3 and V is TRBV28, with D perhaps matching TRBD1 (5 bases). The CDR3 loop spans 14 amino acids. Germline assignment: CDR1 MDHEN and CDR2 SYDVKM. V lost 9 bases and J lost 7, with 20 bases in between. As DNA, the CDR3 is TGTGCCAGTGGGGTGGGTGGGGCTGCGTATACGCAGTATTTT. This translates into CASGVGGAAYTQYF. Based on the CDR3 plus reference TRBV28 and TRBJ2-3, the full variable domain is DVKVTQSSRYLVKRTGEKVFLECVQDMDHENMFWYRQDPGLGLRLIYFSYDVKMKEKGDIPEGYSVSREKKERFSLILESASTNQTSMYLCASGVGGAAYTQYFGPGTRLTVL.

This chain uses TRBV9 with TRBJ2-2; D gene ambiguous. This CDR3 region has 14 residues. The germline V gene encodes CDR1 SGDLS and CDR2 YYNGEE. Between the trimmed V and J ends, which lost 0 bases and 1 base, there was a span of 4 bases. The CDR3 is CASSVVGNTGELFF. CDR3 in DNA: TGTGCCAGCAGCGTAGTTGGGAACACCGGGGAGCTGTTTTTT.

The CDR3 coding sequence is TGTGCCAGCAAACTAGGGGGGACCCACGAGCAGTACTTC. The encoded protein is CASKLGGTHEQYF. This chain connects TRBV27 to TRBJ2-7; D assignment may be TRBD1 or TRBD2 (6 bases each). This CDR3 contains 13 residues. V lost 7 bases, J lost 5 bases, and 15 bases lay in between. From germline, CDR1 is MNHEY and CDR2 SMNVEV (reference sequence).

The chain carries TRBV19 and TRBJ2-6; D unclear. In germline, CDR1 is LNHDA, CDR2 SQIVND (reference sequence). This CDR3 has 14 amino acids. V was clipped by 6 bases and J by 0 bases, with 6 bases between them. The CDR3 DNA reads TGTGCCAGTAGGCGAAGCTCTGGGGCCAACGTCCTGACTTTC. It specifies CASRRSSGANVLTF.

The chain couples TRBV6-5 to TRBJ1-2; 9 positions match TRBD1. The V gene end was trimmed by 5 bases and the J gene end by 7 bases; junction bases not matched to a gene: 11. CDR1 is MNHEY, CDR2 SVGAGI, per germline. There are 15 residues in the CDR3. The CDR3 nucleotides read TGTGCCAGCAGTAGTGCCGGGACAGGGTACAGTGGCTACACCTTC. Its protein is CASSSAGTGYSGYTF.

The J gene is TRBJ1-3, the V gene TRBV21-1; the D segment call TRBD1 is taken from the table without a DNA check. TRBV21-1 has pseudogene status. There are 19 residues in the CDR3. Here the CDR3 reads CASSKEYAQGGAVRNTIYF. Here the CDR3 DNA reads TGTGCCAGCAGCAAAGAGTATGCCCAGGGTGGTGCCGTTAGAAACACCATATATTTT.

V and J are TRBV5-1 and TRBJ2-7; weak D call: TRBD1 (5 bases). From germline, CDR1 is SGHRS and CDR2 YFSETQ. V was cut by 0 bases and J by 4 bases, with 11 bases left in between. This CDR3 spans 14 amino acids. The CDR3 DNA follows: TGCGCCAGCAGCTTGGATGGCCAGGGTTACGAGCAGTACTTC. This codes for CASSLDGQGYEQYF.

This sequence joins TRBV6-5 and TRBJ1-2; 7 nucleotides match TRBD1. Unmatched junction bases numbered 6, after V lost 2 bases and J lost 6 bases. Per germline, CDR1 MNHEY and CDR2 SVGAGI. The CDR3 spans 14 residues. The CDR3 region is CASSYDRVGNGYTF. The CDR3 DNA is TGTGCCAGCAGTTACGACAGGGTGGGAAATGGCTACACCTTC.

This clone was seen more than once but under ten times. The CDR3 region is CASNPPGGRDYGYTF. CDR3 coding DNA: TGTGCCAGCAACCCTCCCGGGGGGCGCGACTATGGCTACACCTTC. The chain links TRBV28 to TRBJ1-2, with a possible D match to TRBD1 (6 bases). The CDR3 has 15 amino acids. Trimming shortened V by 7 bases and J by 3 bases, and 18 bases separated the two germline ends. Looked up from germline, CDR1 is MDHEN and CDR2 is SYDVKM.

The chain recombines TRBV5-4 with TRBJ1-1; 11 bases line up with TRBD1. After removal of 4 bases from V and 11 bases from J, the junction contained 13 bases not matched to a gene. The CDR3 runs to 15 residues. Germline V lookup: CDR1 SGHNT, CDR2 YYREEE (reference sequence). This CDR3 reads CASSLGTGGVSRAFF. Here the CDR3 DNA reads TGTGCCAGCAGCCTGGGGACAGGGGGAGTATCGCGGGCTTTCTTT.

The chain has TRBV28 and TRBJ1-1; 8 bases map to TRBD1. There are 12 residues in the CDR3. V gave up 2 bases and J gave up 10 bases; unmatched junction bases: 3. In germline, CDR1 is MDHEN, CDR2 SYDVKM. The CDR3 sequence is CASSLLRGRAFF. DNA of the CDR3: TGTGCCAGCAGTTTACTCAGGGGGCGAGCTTTCTTT.

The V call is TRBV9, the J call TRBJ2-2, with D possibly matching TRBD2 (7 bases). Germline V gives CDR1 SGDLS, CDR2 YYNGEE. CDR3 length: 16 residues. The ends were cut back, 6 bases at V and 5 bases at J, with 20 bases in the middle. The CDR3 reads CASTPEGGLVTGELFF. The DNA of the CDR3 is TGTGCCAGCACCCCGGAGGGGGGGCTCGTGACCGGGGAGCTGTTTTTT.

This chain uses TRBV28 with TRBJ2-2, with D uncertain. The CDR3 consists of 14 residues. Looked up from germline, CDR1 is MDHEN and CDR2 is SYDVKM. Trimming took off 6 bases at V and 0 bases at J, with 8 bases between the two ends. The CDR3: CASSQFPNTGELFF. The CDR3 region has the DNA TGTGCCAGCAGCCAATTTCCGAACACCGGGGAGCTGTTTTTT.

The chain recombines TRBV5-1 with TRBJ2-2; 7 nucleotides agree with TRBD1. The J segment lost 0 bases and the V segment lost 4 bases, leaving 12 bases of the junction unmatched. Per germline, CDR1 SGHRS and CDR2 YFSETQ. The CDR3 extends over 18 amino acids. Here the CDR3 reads CASSQTIQGIANTGELFF. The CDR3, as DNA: TGCGCCAGCAGCCAGACCATACAGGGGATCGCGAACACCGGGGAGCTGTTTTTT.

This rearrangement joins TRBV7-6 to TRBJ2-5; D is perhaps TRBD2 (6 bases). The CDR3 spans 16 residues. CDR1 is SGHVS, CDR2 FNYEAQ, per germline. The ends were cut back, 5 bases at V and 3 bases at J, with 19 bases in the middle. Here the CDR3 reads CASSQAPSATKETQYF. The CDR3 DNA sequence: TGTGCCAGCAGCCAAGCACCTAGCGCCACAAAAGAGACCCAGTACTTC.

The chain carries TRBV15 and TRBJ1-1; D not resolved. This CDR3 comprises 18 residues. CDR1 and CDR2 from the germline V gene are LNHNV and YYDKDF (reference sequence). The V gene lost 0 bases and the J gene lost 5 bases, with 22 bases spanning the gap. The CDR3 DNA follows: TGTGCCACCAGCAGAGATGTAGCTTATGGGCCAAGCGGGACTGAAGCTTTCTTT. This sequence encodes CATSRDVAYGPSGTEAFF.

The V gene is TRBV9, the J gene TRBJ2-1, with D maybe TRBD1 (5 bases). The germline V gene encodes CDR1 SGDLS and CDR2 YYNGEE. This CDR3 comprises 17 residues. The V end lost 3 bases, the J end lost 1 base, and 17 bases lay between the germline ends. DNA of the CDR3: TGTGCCAGCAGCGCCCCCATTACAGGAGCTTCCTACAATGAGCAGTTCTTC. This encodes CASSAPITGASYNEQFF.